The 21 T cell receptor beta chains below come from one sample, sequenced in a study of metastatic and nonmetastatic thyroid tumors. Not a single patient had been given any form of treatment at any point before undergoing thyroid surgery. TCRdb re-called the PCR reads via MiXCR. The table lists 25,000 to 35,000 clones, roughly 4.2% of them singletons, with around 20% in the top ten. The specimen sequenced was blood. The receptors originated from a female donor with papillary thyroid cancer or a benign thyroid nodule (not recorded which). Some clones in this sample may be carry-over from other donors' samples.

Note on this clone: The junction shows a germline mismatch at one end, possibly a read error. The chain is built from TRBV7-9 and TRBJ2-2; D gene ambiguous. Germline V CDR1 and CDR2: SEHNR, FQNEAQ (reference sequence). The CDR3 extends over 16 amino acids. The CDR3 DNA reads as TGTGCCAGCAGCTTAGAACGGACGTCTCACACCTGGGAGCTGTTTTTT. As protein: CASSLERTSHTWELFF.

In its sample, this clone was seen many times. This sequence joins TRBV4-1 and TRBJ1-5; tentative D call: TRBD1 (5 bases). V lost 3 bases to trimming and J lost 4 bases, with 16 bases between them. CDR1 is MGHRA, CDR2 YSYEKL, per germline. The CDR3 is made up of 16 amino acids. The CDR3 region has the DNA TGCGCCAGCAGCCACTCACCCTCAGGGAAGAATCAGCCCCAGCATTTT. The encoded protein is CASSHSPSGKNQPQHF.

This clone was seen ten or more times. CDR3 amino acids: CASSLAYGFPQETQYF. Here the CDR3 DNA reads TGTGCCAGCAGCTTAGCTTATGGTTTCCCTCAAGAGACCCAGTACTTC. This sequence joins TRBV11-2 and TRBJ2-5, with no clear D. In germline, CDR1 is SGHAT, CDR2 FQNNGV. The CDR3 consists of 16 residues. Trimming removed 1 base from V and 2 bases from J, with 14 bases in between.

This clone has only a few counts. The V call is TRBV12-3 or TRBV12-4, the J call TRBJ2-3; tentative D call: TRBD2 (6 bases). V was trimmed by 7 bases and J by 1 base, leaving 15 bases between them. The CDR3 runs to 15 residues. As DNA, the CDR3 is TGTGCCAGCACCCGACTAGTTGTTGGCACAGATACGCAGTATTTT. Encoded protein: CASTRLVVGTDTQYF.

The rearrangement links TRBV24-1 to TRBJ2-5; D is ambiguous. V was pared by 0 bases and J by 4 bases, with 14 bases between. The CDR3 totals 16 residues. CDR1 and CDR2 from the germline V gene are KGHDR and SFDVKD. Here the CDR3 reads CATSDLQGWRGETQYF. The CDR3 DNA is TGTGCCACCAGTGATTTGCAAGGTTGGAGAGGAGAGACCCAGTACTTC.

By sample share, this clone is medium-sized (0.01 to 0.1%). This sequence joins TRBV12-3 or TRBV12-4 and TRBJ2-7; D is ambiguous. The V end was cut by 5 bases, the J end by 7 bases, with 12 bases between. The CDR3 extends over 12 amino acids. Written as DNA, the CDR3 is TGTGCCAGCAGTGCCATGACTTGGGAGCAGTACTTC. Its protein is CASSAMTWEQYF.

About this clone itself: Without the conserved terminal phenylalanine or tryptophan, this CDR3 likely stems from a read error. This chain joins TRBV19 and TRBJ2-1; 7 bases fit TRBD2. The CDR3 is made up of 13 amino acids. Germline V gene data show CDR1 as LNHDA and CDR2 as SQIVND (reference sequence). J gave up 9 bases and V 5 bases, and 7 bases lay outside the gene matches. The CDR3 here is CASSVTSFVEQFC. The CDR3 DNA is TGTGCCAGTAGTGTGACTAGCTTTGTTGAGCAGTTCTGC.

There are a few counts of this clone. V and J are TRBV15 and TRBJ1-6, with 8 bases identical to TRBD1. CDR3 length: 15 residues. The V gene end was trimmed by 3 bases and the J gene end by 11 bases; junction bases not matched to a gene: 9. CDR1 and CDR2 (germline): LNHNV, YYDKDF (reference sequence). The CDR3 nucleotides read TGTGCCACCAGCAGCGAAACAGGGGGGTATCCACCCCTCCACTTT. Translated: CATSSETGGYPPLHF.

This clone turned up a few times. The chain joins TRBV6-1 to TRBJ2-1; TRBD2 matches at 8 bases. With 6 bases clipped from V and 5 bases from J, the junction kept 9 bases outside the gene matches. The CDR3 length is 15 residues. CDR1 MNHNS and CDR2 SASEGT come from the germline V gene. The CDR3 nucleotides are TGTGCCAGCAGCCGCACTAGCGGAACCGACAATGAGCAGTTCTTC. It is translated as CASSRTSGTDNEQFF.

The chain couples TRBV6-5 to TRBJ1-2; the match to TRBD1 covers 7 bases. The V and J ends lost 2 bases and 4 bases, in that order; junction bases with no gene match: 7. This CDR3 has 15 residues. In germline, CDR1 is MNHEY, CDR2 SVGAGI. Here the CDR3 DNA reads TGTGCCAGCAGTTACCAAACGGACAGGTCCTATGGCTACACCTTC. It is translated as CASSYQTDRSYGYTF.

This clone was counted ten times or more. The rearrangement joins TRBV5-6 to TRBJ1-2; weak D call: TRBD1 (6 bases). Trimming took 7 bases from V and 4 from J, leaving 11 bases between them. Germline CDR1 is SGHDT and CDR2 is YYEEEE. The CDR3 is 12 residues long. For the CDR3, the DNA is TGTGCCAGCGGGGGGGGGCCCTATGGCTACACCTTC. Translation gives CASGGGPYGYTF.

This clone was seen a handful of times. The junction and the germline gene differ at one end; a read error may be behind it. The chain joins TRBV6-1 to TRBJ2-6; D is possibly TRBD1 or TRBD2 (5 bases each). CDR3 size: 16 residues. Germline-derived CDR1 and CDR2 are MNHNS and SASEGT. CDR3 in amino acids: CASQAGGDPGANFLTF. The CDR3 DNA reads as TGTGCCAGCCAGGCGGGTGGGGACCCTGGGGCCAACTTCCTGACTTTC.

This clone has at least ten counts. The rearrangement uses TRBV5-1 and TRBJ2-5; 7 nucleotides agree with TRBD2. The CDR3 consists of 16 residues. CDR1 SGHRS and CDR2 YFSETQ come from the germline V gene. V gave up 0 bases and J gave up 1 base; unmatched junction bases: 6. The CDR3 is CASSLVKASGQETQYF. In DNA form, the CDR3 reads TGCGCCAGCAGCTTGGTCAAGGCTAGCGGCCAAGAGACCCAGTACTTC.

There are many counts of this clone. The CDR3 sequence: CASSSRGQGAYEQYF. The CDR3, as DNA: TGCGCCAGCTCCTCTCGGGGACAGGGGGCTTACGAGCAGTACTTC. V gene TRBV5-1 combines with J gene TRBJ2-7; 12 bases agree with TRBD1. The germline gives CDR1 SGHRS, CDR2 YFSETQ. This CDR3 has 15 amino acids. The J segment lost 4 bases and the V segment lost 7 bases, leaving 9 bases of the junction unmatched.

This clone was seen ten or more times. The rearrangement uses TRBV28 and TRBJ1-5; D unresolved. Germline assignment: CDR1 MDHEN and CDR2 SYDVKM. There are 13 residues in the CDR3. Trimming cost V 10 bases and J 4 bases, with 14 bases left between them. This CDR3 is CAIGHGANQPQHF. The CDR3 bases are TGTGCCATCGGGCACGGAGCAAATCAGCCCCAGCATTTT.

This clone was counted only a few times. The chain recombines TRBV12-3 or TRBV12-4 with TRBJ1-2; D remains unclear. V was pared by 1 base and J by 6 bases, with 9 bases between. The CDR3 covers 13 residues. The CDR3 is CASSLGRPDGYTF. The DNA of the CDR3 is TGTGCCAGCAGTTTAGGGAGACCGGATGGCTACACCTTC.

CDR3 region: CASSESGANVLTF. CDR3 in DNA: TGTGCCAGCAGTGAGTCTGGGGCCAACGTCCTGACTTTC. This chain connects TRBV6-1 to TRBJ2-6; D gene ambiguous. The V end was cut by 3 bases, the J end by 1 base, with 1 base between. CDR3 length equals 13 residues. The germline CDR1 and CDR2 sequences are MNHNS and SASEGT.

This clone is deemed medium-sized. This chain joins TRBV28 and TRBJ2-7, with D unclear. The length of the CDR3 is 15 residues. Trimming removed 10 bases at V and 0 bases at J, with 19 bases between. The germline gives CDR1 MDHEN, CDR2 SYDVKM. The CDR3 region is CATEDPATSSYEQYF. DNA for the CDR3: TGTGCCACCGAGGATCCAGCGACGAGCTCCTACGAGCAGTACTTC.

The sample holds a few counts of this clone. The J gene is TRBJ1-1, the V gene TRBV7-9; weak D call: TRBD1 (5 bases). Looked up from germline, CDR1 is SEHNR and CDR2 is FQNEAQ (reference sequence). V shed 1 base and J shed 1 base, with 10 bases lying between them. The CDR3 is made up of 15 amino acids. The CDR3 DNA reads TGTGCCAGCAGCTTAGGAGGGGCAGCGAACACTGAAGCTTTCTTT. This codes for CASSLGGAANTEAFF.

The rearrangement joins TRBV5-1 to TRBJ1-2; maybe TRBD1 (5 bases). The germline V gene encodes CDR1 SGHRS and CDR2 YFSETQ. Trimming shortened V by 0 bases and J by 7 bases, and 10 bases separated the two germline ends. The CDR3 runs 13 residues. In DNA form, the CDR3 reads TGCGCCAGCAGCTTGGCGGGGCTCTCTGGCTACACCTTC. It is translated as CASSLAGLSGYTF.

The sample holds many counts of this clone. The chain is built from TRBV5-4 and TRBJ2-3; D gene uncertain. Germline CDR1 is SGHNT and CDR2 is YYREEE (reference sequence). The CDR3 has 14 residues. V lost 0 bases to trimming and J lost 2 bases, with 7 bases between them. CDR3 nucleotide sequence: TGTGCCAGCAGCTTGGGCCGGAACACAGATACGCAGTATTTT. Translation: CASSLGRNTDTQYF.